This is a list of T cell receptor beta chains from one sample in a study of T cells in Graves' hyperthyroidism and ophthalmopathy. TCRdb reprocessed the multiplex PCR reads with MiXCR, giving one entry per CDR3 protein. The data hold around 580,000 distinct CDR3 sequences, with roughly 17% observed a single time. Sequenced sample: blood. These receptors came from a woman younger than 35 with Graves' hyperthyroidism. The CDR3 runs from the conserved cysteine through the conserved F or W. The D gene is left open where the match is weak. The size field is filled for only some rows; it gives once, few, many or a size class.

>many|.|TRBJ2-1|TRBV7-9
CASSLTFNEQFF
TGTGCCAGCAGCTTAACATTCAATGAGCAGTTCTTC
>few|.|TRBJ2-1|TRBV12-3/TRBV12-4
CASQGNSYNEQFF
TGTGCCAGCCAGGGTAACTCCTACAATGAGCAGTTCTTC
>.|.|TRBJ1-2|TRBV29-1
CSIGRGGANYGYTF
TGCAGCATCGGACGCGGGGGGGCGAACTATGGCTACACCTTC
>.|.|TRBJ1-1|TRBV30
CAWSVRRGAVEAFF
TGTGCCTGGAGTGTACGGAGGGGTGCAGTTGAAGCTTTCTTT
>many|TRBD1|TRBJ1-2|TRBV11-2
CASSYDRVPNYGYTF
TGTGCCAGCAGCTACGACAGGGTACCTAACTATGGCTACACCTTC
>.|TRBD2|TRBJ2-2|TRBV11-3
CASSASGSAGTGELFF
TGTGCCAGCAGCGCAAGCGGGAGTGCGGGCACCGGGGAGCTGTTTTTT
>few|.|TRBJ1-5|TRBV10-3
CAISERTLEGQPQHF
TGTGCCATCAGTGAGCGGACCCTAGAAGGTCAGCCCCAGCATTTT
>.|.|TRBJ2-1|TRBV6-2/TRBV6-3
CASGRGRNNEQFF
TGTGCCAGCGGCCGGGGAAGGAACAATGAGCAGTTCTTC
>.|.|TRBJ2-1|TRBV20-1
CSARDLVGEPALF
TGCAGTGCTAGAGATCTGGTTGGGGAACCTGCTCTCTTC
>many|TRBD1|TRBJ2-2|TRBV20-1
CSARPRTGLSTGELFF
TGCAGTGCTAGGCCCCGGACAGGGCTGAGCACCGGGGAGCTGTTTTTT
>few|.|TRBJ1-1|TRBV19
CASSMGVGTEAFF
TGTGCCAGTAGTATGGGGGTGGGCACTGAAGCTTTCTTT
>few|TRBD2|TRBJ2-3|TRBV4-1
CASSQPGLAPDTQYF
TGCGCCAGCAGCCAGCCGGGACTAGCGCCAGATACGCAGTATTTT
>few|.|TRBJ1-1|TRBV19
CASSTWGVMNTEAFF
TGTGCCAGTAGTACTTGGGGGGTCATGAACACTGAAGCTTTCTTT
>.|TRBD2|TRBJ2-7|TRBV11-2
CASSLGTSGNDEQYF
TGTGCCAGCAGCCTGGGGACTAGCGGGAACGACGAGCAGTACTTC